This T cell receptor beta chain was identified during a study of Ad26.COV2.S vaccination and SARS-CoV-2 variants. Points from the study as a whole: Spike-specific TCR breadth was greater after Ad26.COV2.S than placebo. Possibly, TCR breadth and depth analyses underestimated total T cell responses. The authors reported substantial breadth in spike-specific CD8+ and CD4+ T cell responses after vaccination.

CDR1 is SGHNT, CDR2 YYREEE, per germline (reference sequence). This CDR3 contains 16 residues. Trimming took off 0 bases at V and 0 bases at J, with 10 bases between the two ends. This clone has a single count. What it binds is unknown. TCRdb keeps only in-frame clones here, not all; method: immunoSEQ multiplex PCR. The sample lists 350,000 to 450,000 clones; roughly nine tenths were seen once. The chain couples TRBV5-4 to TRBJ1-3; D is possibly TRBD1 (5 bases). The source was peripheral blood, collected after recovery from COVID-19. This clonotype was obtained from a human donor who had recovered from COVID-19. Here the CDR3 DNA reads TGTGCCAGCAGCTTGGGGGGACCGAACTCTGGAAACACCATATATTTT. Translation gives CASSLGGPNSGNTIYF.